Below, 11 T cell receptor beta chains from the same sample are listed, as sequenced in a study of post-analysis software for immune sequencing data. Study results and caveats: Four or five TRBV segments were more frequent in patients than controls; TRBV5-6, TRBV5-1 and TRBV20-1 belonged to this group.

The library was made from cDNA and included unique molecular identifiers. TCRdb re-called the PCR reads with MiXCR, one entry per CDR3 protein. The sample has some 890,000 distinct CDR3 sequences; about 53% are singletons. These receptors are not linked to any known antigen. Material for sequencing was blood. These receptors originate from a girl under 18 with multiple sclerosis.

The chain recombines TRBV5-1 with TRBJ2-3; D may be TRBD2 (6 bases). CDR1 and CDR2 from the germline V gene are SGHRS and YFSETQ. The CDR3 consists of 17 residues. V lost 3 bases and J lost 1, with 18 bases in between. CDR3 residues: CASSSGTGGGRTDTQYF. In DNA, the CDR3 is TGCGCCAGCAGCTCCGGGACTGGCGGTGGGCGCACAGATACGCAGTATTTT.

This clonotype occurred a few times. The J gene is TRBJ2-5, the V gene TRBV20-1; 7 bases align to TRBD1. The DNA end is more similar to TRBJ2-7, so the J call may be wrong. Germline CDR1 and CDR2: DFQATT and SNEGSKA (reference sequence). The CDR3 sequence is 13 residues long. CDR3 DNA sequence: TGCAGTGCTACGACAGGGTCCCCTCTCGAGCAGTACTTC. It encodes CSATTGSPLEQYF.

V usage is TRBV11-2 and J usage is TRBJ2-3; D possibly uses TRBD1 or TRBD2 (5 bases each). This CDR3 is 14 amino acids long. The V end was cut by 5 bases, the J end by 7 bases, with 16 bases between. CDR1 is SGHAT and CDR2 is FQNNGV in the germline V gene. The CDR3 DNA reads TGTGCCAGCAGCCAACGGGACGGCACGAATACGCAGTATTTT. Its translation is CASSQRDGTNTQYF.

V gene TRBV5-1 combines with J gene TRBJ2-3; D not certain. CDR3 length equals 13 residues. Trimming took 3 bases from V and 6 from J, leaving 11 bases between them. The germline V gene has CDR1 SGHRS and CDR2 YFSETQ. The CDR3 bases are TGCGCCAGCAGCTCGAGACTGCAGGATACGCAGTATTTT. Protein sequence: CASSSRLQDTQYF.

V and J are TRBV20-1 and TRBJ1-1, with TRBD1 as a possible D gene (5 bases). The CDR3 is made up of 13 amino acids. Germline loops: CDR1 DFQATT, CDR2 SNEGSKA (reference sequence). Trimming removed 7 bases at V and 2 bases at J, with 14 bases between. CDR3 nucleotide sequence: TGCAGTGTTTTGGCGGGACCAAACACTGAAGCTTTCTTT. Translated: CSVLAGPNTEAFF.

This clonotype was seen a few times. The chain uses TRBV27 and TRBJ2-4; tentatively, D is TRBD1 or TRBD2 (6 bases each). V lost 6 bases, J lost 1 base, and 10 bases lay in between. Germline-derived CDR1 and CDR2 are MNHEY and SMNVEV (reference sequence). CDR3 length equals 14 residues. CDR3 protein: CASSWGAAKNIQYF. DNA of the CDR3: TGTGCCAGCAGCTGGGGGGCTGCCAAAAACATTCAGTACTTC.

The chain uses TRBV29-1 and TRBJ2-3, with 14 bases fitting TRBD2. This CDR3 comprises 14 residues. Germline V gene data show CDR1 as SQVTM and CDR2 as ANQGSEA. The junction had 5 bases not matched to a gene; V was cut back by 6 bases and J by 6 bases. Written as DNA, the CDR3 is TGCAGCGTCCGGACTAGCGGGGGGCTCGATACGCAGTATTTT. It codes for CSVRTSGGLDTQYF.

This rearrangement joins TRBV5-5 to TRBJ2-7; D ambiguous. CDR3 length equals 14 residues. Trimming shortened V by 4 bases and J by 2 bases, and 13 bases separated the two germline ends. CDR1 and CDR2 from the germline V gene are SGHKS and YYEKEE (reference sequence). CDR3 coding DNA: TGTGCCAGCAGCCAAGGTCGTATCCCCTACGAGCAGTACTTC. Translated: CASSQGRIPYEQYF.

The rearrangement joins TRBV5-1 to TRBJ2-1; TRBD2 agrees at 9 bases. Per the germline V gene, CDR1 is SGHRS and CDR2 is YFSETQ. This CDR3 is 15 amino acids long. Unmatched junction bases numbered 6, after V lost 2 bases and J lost 6 bases. This chain's CDR3 is CASSLAASGANEQFF. CDR3 DNA: TGCGCCAGCAGCTTAGCGGCTAGCGGGGCCAATGAGCAGTTCTTC.

In its sample, this clonotype was seen a few times. The chain couples TRBV4-1 to TRBJ2-7, with TRBD1 matching 8 bases. Trimming took 6 bases from V and 3 from J; bases not matched to a gene: 13. Germline V gives CDR1 MGHRA, CDR2 YSYEKL. The length of the CDR3 is 16 residues. The CDR3 is CASSLRETGGIYEQYF. CDR3 in DNA: TGCGCCAGCAGTCTAAGGGAAACAGGGGGTATCTACGAGCAGTACTTC.

This clonotype was detected only a few times. The chain couples TRBV2 to TRBJ2-1, with 7 nucleotides matching TRBD1. Germline V gene lookup returns CDR1 SNHLY and CDR2 FYNNEI. This CDR3 is built from 13 residues. Germline trimming cut 6 bases from V and 9 bases from J; bases unmatched to any gene: 8. Here the CDR3 DNA reads TGTGCCAGCAGGAACAGGGGTTGGGGTGAGCAGTTCTTC. Protein sequence: CASRNRGWGEQFF.